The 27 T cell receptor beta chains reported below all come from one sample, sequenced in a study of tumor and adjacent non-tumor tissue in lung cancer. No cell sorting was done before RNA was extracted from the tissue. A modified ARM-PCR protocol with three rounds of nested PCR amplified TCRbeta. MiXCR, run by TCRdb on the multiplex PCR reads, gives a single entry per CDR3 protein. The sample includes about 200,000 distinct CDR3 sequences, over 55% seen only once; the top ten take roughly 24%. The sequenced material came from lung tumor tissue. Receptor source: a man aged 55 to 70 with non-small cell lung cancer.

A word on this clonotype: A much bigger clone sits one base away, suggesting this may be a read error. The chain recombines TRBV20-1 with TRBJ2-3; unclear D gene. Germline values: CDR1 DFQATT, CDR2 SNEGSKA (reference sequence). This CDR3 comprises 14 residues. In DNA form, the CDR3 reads TGCAGTGTTAGAGACGGCTTATTCACAGATACGCAGTATTTT. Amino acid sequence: CSVRDGLFTDTQYF.

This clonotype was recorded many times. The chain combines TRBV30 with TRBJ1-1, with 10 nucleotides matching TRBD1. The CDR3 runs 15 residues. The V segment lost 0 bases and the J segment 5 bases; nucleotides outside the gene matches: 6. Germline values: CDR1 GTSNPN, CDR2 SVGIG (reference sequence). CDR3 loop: CAWSVWGQGPTEAFF. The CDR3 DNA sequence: TGTGCCTGGAGTGTATGGGGACAGGGGCCAACTGAAGCTTTCTTT.

The CDR3 DNA reads as TGTGCCTCCCTTCCGGGGGCGGGGGGGTCAGATACGCAGTATTTT. It translates to CASLPGAGGSDTQYF. The genes are TRBV10-3 and TRBJ2-3, with 9 nucleotides matching TRBD2. This CDR3 has 15 amino acids. The germline gives CDR1 ENHRY, CDR2 SYGVKD. The V gene end was trimmed by 11 bases and the J gene end by 4 bases; junction bases not matched to a gene: 13.

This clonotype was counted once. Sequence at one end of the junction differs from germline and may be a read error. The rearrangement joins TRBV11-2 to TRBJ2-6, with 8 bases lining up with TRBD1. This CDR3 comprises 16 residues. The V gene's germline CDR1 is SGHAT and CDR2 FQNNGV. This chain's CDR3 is CASSFGTGSGVNILTF. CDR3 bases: TGTGCCAGCAGCTTCGGGACAGGCTCTGGGGTCAACATCCTGACTTTC.

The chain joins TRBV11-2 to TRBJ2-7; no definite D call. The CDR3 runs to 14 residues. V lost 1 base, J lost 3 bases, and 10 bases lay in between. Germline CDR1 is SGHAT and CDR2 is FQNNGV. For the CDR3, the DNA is TGTGCCAGCAGCTTAGTCGGCAACTACTACGAGCAGTACTTC. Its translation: CASSLVGNYYEQYF.

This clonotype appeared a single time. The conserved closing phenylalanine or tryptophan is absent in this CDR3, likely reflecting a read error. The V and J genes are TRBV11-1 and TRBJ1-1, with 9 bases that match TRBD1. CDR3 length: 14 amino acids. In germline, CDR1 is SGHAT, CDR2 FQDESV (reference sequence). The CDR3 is CASGLTQGATEAFS. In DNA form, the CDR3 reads TGTGCCAGCGGCTTAACACAGGGGGCAACTGAAGCTTTCTCT.

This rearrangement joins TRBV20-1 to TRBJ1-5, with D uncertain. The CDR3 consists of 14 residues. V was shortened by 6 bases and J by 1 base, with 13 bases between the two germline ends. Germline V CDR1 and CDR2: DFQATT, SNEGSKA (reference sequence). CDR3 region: CSAPQCESNQPQHF. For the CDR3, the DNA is TGCAGTGCACCTCAGTGCGAAAGCAATCAGCCCCAGCATTTT.

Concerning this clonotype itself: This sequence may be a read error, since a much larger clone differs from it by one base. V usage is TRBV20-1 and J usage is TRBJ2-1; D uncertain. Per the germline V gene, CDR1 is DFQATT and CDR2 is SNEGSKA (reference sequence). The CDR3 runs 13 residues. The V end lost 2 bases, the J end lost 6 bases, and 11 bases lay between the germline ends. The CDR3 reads CSARRTPPNEQFF. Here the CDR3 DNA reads TGCAGTGCTAGACGGACCCCCCCCAATGAGCAGTTCTTC.

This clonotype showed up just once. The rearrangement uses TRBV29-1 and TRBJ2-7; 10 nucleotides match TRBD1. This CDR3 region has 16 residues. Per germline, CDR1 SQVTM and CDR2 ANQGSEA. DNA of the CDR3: TGCAGTGTTCGAACCAGGACAGGGGGTGAAGAAGACGAGCAGTACTTC. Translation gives CSVRTRTGGEEDEQYF.

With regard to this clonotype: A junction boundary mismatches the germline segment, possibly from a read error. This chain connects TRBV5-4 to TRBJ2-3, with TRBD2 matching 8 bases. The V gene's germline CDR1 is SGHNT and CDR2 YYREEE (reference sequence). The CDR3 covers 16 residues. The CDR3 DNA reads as TGTGCCTGCAGCTTGCGGGCTAGCGGGTGTAGTGATACGCAGTATTTT. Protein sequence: CACSLRASGCSDTQYF.

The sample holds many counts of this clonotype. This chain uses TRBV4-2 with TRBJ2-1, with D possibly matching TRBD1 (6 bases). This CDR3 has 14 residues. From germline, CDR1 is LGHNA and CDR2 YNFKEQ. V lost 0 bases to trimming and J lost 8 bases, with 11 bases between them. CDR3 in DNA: TGTGCCAGCAGCCAAGACTATGGGGGCTATGAGCAGTTCTTC. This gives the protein CASSQDYGGYEQFF.

CDR3 protein: CASSHGTSGRHYDNEQFF. The DNA of the CDR3 is TGTGCCAGCAGTCACGGGACTAGCGGGAGACACTACGACAATGAGCAGTTCTTC. This sequence joins TRBV6-5 and TRBJ2-1; TRBD2 matches at 14 bases. The CDR3 runs to 18 residues. The V and J ends lost 5 bases and 5 bases, in that order; junction bases with no gene match: 11. CDR1 MNHEY and CDR2 SVGAGI come from the germline V gene.

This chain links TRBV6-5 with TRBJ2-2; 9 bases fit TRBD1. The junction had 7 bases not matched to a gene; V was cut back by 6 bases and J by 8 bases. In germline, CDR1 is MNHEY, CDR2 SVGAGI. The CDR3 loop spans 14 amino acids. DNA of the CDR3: TGTGCCAGCAGCAAACAGGGGGCGCATGGGGAGCTGTTTTTT. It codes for CASSKQGAHGELFF.

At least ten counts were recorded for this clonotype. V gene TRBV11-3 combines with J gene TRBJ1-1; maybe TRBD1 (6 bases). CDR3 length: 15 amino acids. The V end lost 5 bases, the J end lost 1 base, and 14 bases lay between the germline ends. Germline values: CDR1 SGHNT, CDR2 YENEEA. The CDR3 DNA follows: TGTGCCAGCAGCCCACCCGGACAGTCGAACACTGAAGCTTTCTTT. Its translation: CASSPPGQSNTEAFF.

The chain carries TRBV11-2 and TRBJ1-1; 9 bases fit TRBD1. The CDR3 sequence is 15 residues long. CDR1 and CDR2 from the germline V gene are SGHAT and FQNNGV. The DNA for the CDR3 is TGTGTCGGCAGCTTAAAACAGGGGGCCTTGTCTGAAGCTTTCTTT. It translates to CVGSLKQGALSEAFF. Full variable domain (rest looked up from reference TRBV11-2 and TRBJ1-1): EAGVAQSPRYKIIEKRQSVAFWCNPISGHATLYWYQQILGQGPKLLIQFQNNGVVDDSQLPKDRFSAERLKGVDSTLKIQPAKLEDSAVYLCVGSLKQGALSEAFFGQGTRLTVV.

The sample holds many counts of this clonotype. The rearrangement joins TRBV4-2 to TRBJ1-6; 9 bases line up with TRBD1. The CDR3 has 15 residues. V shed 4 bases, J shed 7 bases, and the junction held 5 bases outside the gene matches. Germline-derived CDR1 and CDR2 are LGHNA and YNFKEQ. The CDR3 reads CASSPRDRVNSPLHF. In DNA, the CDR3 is TGTGCCAGCAGCCCCCGGGACAGGGTAAATTCACCCCTCCACTTT.

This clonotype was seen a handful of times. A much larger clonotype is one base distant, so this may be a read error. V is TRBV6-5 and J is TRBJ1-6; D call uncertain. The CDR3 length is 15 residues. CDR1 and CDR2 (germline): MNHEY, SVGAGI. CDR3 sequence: CASNYSRVYNSPLHF. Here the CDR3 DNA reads TGTGCCAGCAATTACTCTCGTGTATATAATTCACCCCTCCACTTT.

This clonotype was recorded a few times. The CDR3 region has the DNA TGCAGGGCACGAGGAAGCGGGAGCCGGGAAGATACGCAGTATTTT. Translated: CRARGSGSREDTQYF. The gene calls are TRBV20-1 and TRBJ2-3; 8 positions agree with TRBD2. The CDR3 is 15 amino acids. In germline, CDR1 is DFQATT, CDR2 SNEGSKA (reference sequence).

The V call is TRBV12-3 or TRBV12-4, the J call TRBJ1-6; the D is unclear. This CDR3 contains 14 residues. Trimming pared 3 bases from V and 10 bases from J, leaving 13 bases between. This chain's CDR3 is CASSFRGPASPLHF. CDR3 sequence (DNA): TGTGCCAGCAGTTTCCGCGGTCCCGCGTCACCCCTCCACTTT.

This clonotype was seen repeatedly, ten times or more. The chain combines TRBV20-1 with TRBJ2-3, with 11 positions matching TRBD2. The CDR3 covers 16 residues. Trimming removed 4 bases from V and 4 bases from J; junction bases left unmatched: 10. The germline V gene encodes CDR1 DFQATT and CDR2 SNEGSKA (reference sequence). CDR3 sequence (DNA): TGCAGTGCTATCCTTCTAACTAGCGGGAGTTCAGATACGCAGTATTTT. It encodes CSAILLTSGSSDTQYF.

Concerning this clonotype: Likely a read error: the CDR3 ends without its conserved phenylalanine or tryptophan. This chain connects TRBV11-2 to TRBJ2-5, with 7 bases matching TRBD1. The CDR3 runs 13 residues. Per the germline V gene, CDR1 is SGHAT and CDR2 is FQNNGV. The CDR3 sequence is CASSSTGDETQYL. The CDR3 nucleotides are TGTGCCAGTAGCTCTACAGGGGATGAGACCCAGTACTTA.

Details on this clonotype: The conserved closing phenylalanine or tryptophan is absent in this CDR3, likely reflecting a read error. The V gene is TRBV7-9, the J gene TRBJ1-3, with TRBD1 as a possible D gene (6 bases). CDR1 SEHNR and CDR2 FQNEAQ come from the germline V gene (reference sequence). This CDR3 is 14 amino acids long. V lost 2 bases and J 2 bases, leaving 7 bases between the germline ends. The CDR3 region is CASSLSGAGNTIYL. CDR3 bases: TGTGCCAGCAGCTTATCAGGGGCTGGAAACACCATATATTTA.

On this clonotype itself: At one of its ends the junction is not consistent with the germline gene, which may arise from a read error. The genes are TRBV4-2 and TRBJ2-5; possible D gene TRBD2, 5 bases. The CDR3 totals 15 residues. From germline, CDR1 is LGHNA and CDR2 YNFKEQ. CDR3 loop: CTSGQDISFQETQYF. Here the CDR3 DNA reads TGTACCAGCGGCCAAGATATATCCTTCCAAGAGACCCAATACTTC.

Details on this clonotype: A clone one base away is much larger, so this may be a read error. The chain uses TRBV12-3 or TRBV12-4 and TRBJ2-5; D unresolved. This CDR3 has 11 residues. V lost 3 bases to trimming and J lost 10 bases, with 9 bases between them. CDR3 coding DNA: TGTGCCAGCAGTTTCGGTGGTGACCAGTACTTC. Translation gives CASSFGGDQYF.

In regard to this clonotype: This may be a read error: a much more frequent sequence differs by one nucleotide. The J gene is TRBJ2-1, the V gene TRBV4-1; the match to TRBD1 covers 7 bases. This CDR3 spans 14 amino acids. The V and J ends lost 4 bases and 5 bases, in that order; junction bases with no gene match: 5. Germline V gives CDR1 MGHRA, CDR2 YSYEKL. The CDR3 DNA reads TGCGCCAGCAGCCTAGGGGACAGAAACAATGAGCAGTTCTTC. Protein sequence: CASSLGDRNNEQFF.

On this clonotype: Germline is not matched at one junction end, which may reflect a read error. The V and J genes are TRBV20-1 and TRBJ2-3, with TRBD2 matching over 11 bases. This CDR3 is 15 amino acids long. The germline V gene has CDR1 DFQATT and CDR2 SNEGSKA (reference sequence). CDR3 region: CSADVTSGIKDRQYF. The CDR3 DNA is TGCAGTGCTGACGTGACTAGCGGGATAAAAGATAGGCAGTATTTT.

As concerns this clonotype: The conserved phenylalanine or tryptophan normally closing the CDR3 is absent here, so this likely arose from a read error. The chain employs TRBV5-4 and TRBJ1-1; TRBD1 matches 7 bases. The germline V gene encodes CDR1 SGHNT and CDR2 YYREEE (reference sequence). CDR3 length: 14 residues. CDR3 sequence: CPSSATGVRAEAFL. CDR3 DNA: TGTCCCAGCAGCGCTACAGGGGTGCGTGCTGAAGCTTTCTTA.